This TCR beta chain is drawn from a study of OX40 agonist ivuxolimab in advanced cancers. For the wider study: Ivuxolimab, which targeted the costimulatory receptor OX40 (CD134), was an agonistic, fully human IgG2 monoclonal antibody. Intravenous ivuxolimab was administered to patients every 2 weeks at six dose levels: 0.01, 0.1, 0.3, 1.5, 3 and 10 mg/kg. Among the roughly 54 dose-escalation patients, roughly 20 had hepatocellular carcinoma, approximately 15 melanoma, 9 renal cell carcinoma and 9 head and neck cancer. In the dose-escalation cohort, around four fifths of patients were male, and the mean age was about 55 years, with a range of roughly 20 to 80. Patients were allowed to have had prior anti-PD-1, anti-PD-L1 or anti-CTLA-4 therapy, and approximately 40% of the dose-escalation patients had previously received checkpoint inhibitors. Partial responses occurred in three dose-escalation patients, of whom one had hepatocellular carcinoma and two had cutaneous melanoma. The purpose of peripheral TCRbeta sequencing was to test whether ivuxolimab changed TCR sequence diversity and led to clonal T-cell expansion. The paper covers the monotherapy dose-escalation part of the phase I ivuxolimab trial, which included N ≈ 52 patients.

The trial excluded patients who had a history of autoimmune disease or who were on systemic immunosuppression. Peripheral blood for TCR sequencing was collected from all dose cohorts at baseline, on cycle 4 day 1, and on cycle 7 day 1. Samples came from an open-label, multicenter, first-in-human phase I dose-escalation trial of ivuxolimab. The trial enrolled adults with locally advanced or metastatic head and neck squamous cell, hepatocellular, melanoma or renal cell carcinoma. Before TCR sequencing, CD4+ and CD8+ T cells were separately sorted from peripheral blood. Spanning cysteine to phenylalanine, the CDR3 consists of 15 amino acids. The kept DNA is CDR3 alone, 45 bases in frame from the first base. In the germline V gene (reference sequence), CDR1 corresponds to LNHNV and CDR2 to YYDKDF. Trimming takes 0 bases from V and 0 bases from J, and the germline ends sit 7 bases apart. For sequencing of the TCRbeta CDR3 region, genomic DNA was extracted from the sorted cells. The immunoSEQ Assay was used for sequencing of TCRbeta CDR3 regions. TCRdb mirrors the immuneACCESS table, restricted to in-frame sequences. Some clones are absent from its copies; in checked studies, under half trace to an unresolved V gene, and the reason for the others is unknown. This sample lists around 100,000 clones; 89% were detected once. Approximately 0.15% of the sample rests with the top ten.

A remark on this clone: Its antigen has not been determined. Per-nucleotide qualities are absent, and no much larger clonotype sits a single base away.

The research as a whole found: Low levels of normalized T-cell clonal expansion were also seen in some patients who did not respond. At doses of 0.1 to 3.0 mg/kg, clonal expansion of both CD4+ and CD8+ T cells in blood was seen between baseline and week 6. On average, CD8+ T cells showed more expanded clones than CD4+ T cells after ivuxolimab. In the 0.1-3.0 mg/kg groups, partial responders were among the patients with the lowest normalized peripheral clonal expansion, particularly in CD8+ T cells. The antigen specificity of the peripheral T cells that underwent clonal expansion was not determined.

The specimen was CD4+ or CD8+ T cells sorted from blood, collected in a trial of the OX40 agonist ivuxolimab. This clonotype was sampled from an adult with an advanced solid tumor such as melanoma, head and neck, liver or kidney cancer. The V gene is TRBV15 and the J gene is TRBJ2-3, with no confidently assigned D gene. The nucleotide sequence is TGTGCCACCAGCAGAGATAGGGTGAGCACAGATACGCAGTATTTT. Its protein product is CATSRDRVSTDTQYF.